The 9 T cell receptor beta chains below come from one sample, sequenced in a study of T cells after yellow fever vaccination. MiXCR, applied by TCRdb to the 5' RACE reads, yields one record per CDR3 protein. Counted here are under 350,000 distinct CDR3 sequences, approximately 4% occurring once; the ten biggest clones make up about 22%. Sequenced material: PBMCs, taken 5 days after the yellow fever booster vaccination. The receptors shown here come from a man between 18 and 35 years old who received the YFV17D yellow fever vaccine.

This clonotype has a handful of counts. This chain uses TRBV12-3 or TRBV12-4 with TRBJ1-2, with unresolved D. This CDR3 comprises 12 residues. V was clipped by 8 bases and J by 7 bases, with 14 bases between them. The CDR3 sequence: CASQVGGVGYTF. The CDR3 nucleotides read TGTGCCAGCCAGGTCGGTGGGGTTGGCTACACCTTC.

This clonotype was observed many times. This chain connects TRBV6-4 to TRBJ2-3, with D uncertain. The CDR3 loop spans 14 amino acids. Trimming shortened V by 2 bases and J by 2 bases, and 8 bases separated the two germline ends. Germline CDR1 is MRHNA and CDR2 is SNTAGT. CDR3 region: CASSDVGFTDTQYF. The CDR3, as DNA: TGTGCCAGCAGTGACGTTGGATTCACAGATACGCAGTATTTT.

This clonotype was seen repeatedly, ten times or more. The chain links TRBV5-1 to TRBJ2-3; TRBD1 aligns across 7 bases. The V gene end was trimmed by 5 bases and the J gene end by 2 bases; junction bases not matched to a gene: 8. CDR1 and CDR2 (germline): SGHRS, YFSETQ. The CDR3 loop spans 15 amino acids. The CDR3 loop is CASRKGQTVTDTQYF. The CDR3 DNA follows: TGCGCCAGCAGGAAGGGACAGACGGTCACAGATACGCAGTATTTT.

This clonotype appeared many times. The V gene is TRBV10-3, the J gene TRBJ1-1, with D perhaps TRBD1 (6 bases). V was trimmed by 4 bases and J by 6 bases, leaving 21 bases between them. CDR1 ENHRY and CDR2 SYGVKD come from the germline V gene. There are 16 residues in the CDR3. CDR3 in DNA: TGTGCCATCAGTGGTCCGGGGGGGCAGGGCTTTTCTGAAGCTTTCTTT. It specifies CAISGPGGQGFSEAFF.

This chain connects TRBV7-8 to TRBJ2-7; D possibly corresponds to TRBD2 (6 bases). The V gene's germline CDR1 is SGHVS and CDR2 FQNEAQ. Trimming took off 0 bases at V and 2 bases at J, with 11 bases between the two ends. This CDR3 has 15 residues. The DNA of the CDR3 is TGTGCCAGCAGCTTAGCGCCCGGGGAGGCCTACGAGCAGTACGTC. Translated, it gives CASSLAPGEAYEQYV.

This clonotype appeared many times. V is TRBV29-1 and J is TRBJ2-2; no firm D call. CDR3 size: 14 residues. Per the germline V gene, CDR1 is SQVTM and CDR2 is ANQGSEA. V shed 7 bases and J shed 0 bases, with 12 bases lying between them. In DNA, the CDR3 is TGCAGCGGTTGGGATCACGCGAACACCGGGGAGCTGTTTTTT. It translates to CSGWDHANTGELFF.

This clonotype has a count of ten or more. This sequence joins TRBV5-1 and TRBJ2-7; D is ambiguous. The CDR3 is made up of 13 amino acids. The V end was cut by 4 bases, the J end by 3 bases, with 11 bases between. Germline V gives CDR1 SGHRS, CDR2 YFSETQ. This chain's CDR3 is CASSLRWGYEQYV. The CDR3 DNA follows: TGCGCCAGCAGCCTAAGATGGGGCTACGAGCAGTACGTC.

This clonotype was counted only a few times. V is TRBV24-1 and J is TRBJ2-2; D ambiguous. V was trimmed by 1 base and J by 5 bases, leaving 7 bases between them. CDR3 length: 14 amino acids. The germline V gene encodes CDR1 KGHDR and CDR2 SFDVKD. The DNA for the CDR3 is TGTGCCACCAGTGATTTCAAGGGAACCGGGGAGCTGTTTTTT. Its protein product is CATSDFKGTGELFF.

The rearrangement uses TRBV14 and TRBJ1-3; D is undetermined. The germline CDR1 and CDR2 sequences are SGHDN and FVKESK. Trimming took off 1 base at V and 2 bases at J, with 9 bases between the two ends. The CDR3 consists of 15 residues. This chain's CDR3 is CASSQGRVTGNTIYF. The DNA for the CDR3 is TGTGCCAGCAGCCAAGGACGGGTGACTGGAAACACCATATATTTT.